Listed below are T cell receptor beta chains from one sample, sequenced in a study of vaccination and CD4 T cells after COVID-19. Their antigens are not known. TCRdb re-called the PCR reads with MiXCR, one entry per CDR3 protein. This repertoire shows about 19,000 distinct CDR3 sequences, approximately 78% found once; its top ten account for about 16%. This specimen consisted of CD4+ T cells from blood, cultured in vitro, obtained after SARS-CoV-2 vaccination. The source of these receptors is a human donor who received a COVID-19 vaccine. CDR3s include the opening cysteine and the closing phenylalanine or tryptophan. The D gene is left open where the match is weak. Clone size is not always given. Where it is, it says once, few, many or a class for expanded clones.

D gene | J gene | V gene | CDR3 length | clone size | CDR3 DNA | CDR3 protein
TRBD2 | TRBJ2-2 | TRBV20-1 | 14 | . | TGCAGTGCTAGTTCCGGACTAGGAACCGGGGAGCTGTTTTTT | CSASSGLGTGELFF
. | TRBJ2-5 | TRBV7-2 | 13 | . | TGTGCCAGCAGTTTAGAGTACCAAGAGACCCAGTACTTC | CASSLEYQETQYF
. | TRBJ1-1 | TRBV12-3/TRBV12-4 | 14 | . | TGTGCCAGTAGTCAGGGACAAGTGAACACTGAAGCTTTCTTT | CASSQGQVNTEAFF
. | TRBJ1-6 | TRBV20-1 | 15 | . | TGCAGTGCTAGAGATTTAACAGACTATAATTCACCCCTCCACTTT | CSARDLTDYNSPLHF
. | TRBJ1-3 | TRBV12-1 | 16 | once | TGTGCCAGCAGCTTTCCCAGGGAAGGTTCTGGAAACACCATATATTTT | CASSFPREGSGNTIYF
TRBD1 | TRBJ2-7 | TRBV7-2 | 15 | once | TGTGCCAGCAGCCCTTACGGGACAGGGGCCTACGAGCAGTACTTC | CASSPYGTGAYEQYF
TRBD2 | TRBJ2-3 | TRBV7-3 | 14 | . | TGTGCCAGCAGTACTAGCGGGGGGACAGATACGCAGTATTTT | CASSTSGGTDTQYF
. | TRBJ2-5 | TRBV12-3/TRBV12-4 | 14 | . | TGTGCCAGCAGCCGGAATGAGGGGGAAGAGACCCAGTACTTC | CASSRNEGEETQYF
TRBD2 | TRBJ2-1 | TRBV30 | 14 | . | TGTGCCTGGGGGACTAGGAACCGATACAATGAGCAGTTCTTC | CAWGTRNRYNEQFF
. | TRBJ1-5 | TRBV24-1 | 13 | . | TGTGCCACCAGTGGGGGAGCCGGTCAGCCCCAGCATTTT | CATSGGAGQPQHF
TRBD1 | TRBJ1-1 | TRBV20-1 | 15 | . | TGCAGTGCTAGGAAACAGGGGGCGAGGAACACTGAAGCTTTCTTT | CSARKQGARNTEAFF
TRBD1 | TRBJ1-1 | TRBV20-1 | 14 | . | TGCAGTGCTAGAGCGACAGGGGCCGGCACTGAAGCTTTCTTT | CSARATGAGTEAFF
. | TRBJ1-5 | TRBV5-4 | 14 | . | TGTGCCAGCAGCTTGGGGGTCGGGTATCAGCCCCAGCATTTT | CASSLGVGYQPQHF
. | TRBJ1-5 | TRBV21-1 | 18 | few | TGTGCCAGCAGTTATGGTACACCCAGGGGGCCGCGGGGTCAGCCCCAGCATTTT | CASSYGTPRGPRGQPQHF
. | TRBJ2-7 | TRBV2 | 13 | . | TGTGCCAGCGGGGGGCCTTTCACCTACGAGCAGTACTTC | CASGGPFTYEQYF
. | TRBJ2-2 | TRBV21-1 | 16 | . | TGTGCCAGCAGCAAAACTAGCGGGGGGAACACCGGGGAGCTGTTTTTT | CASSKTSGGNTGELFF
. | TRBJ1-2 | TRBV30 | 15 | . | TGTGCCTGGACGACACGGATAGTGACCTACTATGGCTACACCTTC | CAWTTRIVTYYGYTF
. | TRBJ1-2 | TRBV20-1 | 14 | . | TGCAGTGCTCGGCTCGCCGGGTCCCACTATGGCTACACCTTC | CSARLAGSHYGYTF
. | TRBJ1-2 | TRBV18 | 13 | once | TGTGCCAGCTCACCACGGATCGACTATGGCTACACCTTC | CASSPRIDYGYTF
TRBD1 | TRBJ1-1 | TRBV6-1 | 14 | . | TGTGCCAGCGGGGACAGGGGGCGCGGTACTGAAGCTTTCTTT | CASGDRGRGTEAFF
TRBD1 | TRBJ1-1 | TRBV2 | 14 | . | TGTGCCAGCAGTGAGGGCAACAGGGGTACTGAAGCTTTCTTT | CASSEGNRGTEAFF
. | TRBJ2-5 | TRBV14 | 17 | . | TGTGCCAGCAGCCAAATCGGATTCGTGGGGTACCAAGAGACCCAGTACTTC | CASSQIGFVGYQETQYF
TRBD1 | TRBJ1-4 | TRBV25-1 | 16 | . | TGTGCCAGCAGTGGACAGGGACCTTGGGCTAATGAAAAACTGTTTTTT | CASSGQGPWANEKLFF
. | TRBJ2-5 | TRBV2 | 12 | . | TGTGCCAGCACGACAGATCAAGAGACCCAGTACTTC | CASTTDQETQYF
TRBD1 | TRBJ2-5 | TRBV6-1 | 14 | few | TGTGCCAGCAGTCGTGGACAGGGGACGGAGACCCAGTACTTC | CASSRGQGTETQYF
. | TRBJ1-2 | TRBV20-1 | 15 | medium-sized | TGCAGTGCTAGAGATGTGGGCAGCTCTAACTATGGCTACACCTTC | CSARDVGSSNYGYTF
. | TRBJ2-1 | TRBV2 | 16 | . | TGTGCCAGCAGTGTCCGGGTCAAGAGGCCATACAATGAGCAGTTCTTC | CASSVRVKRPYNEQFF
TRBD1 | TRBJ2-3 | TRBV2 | 14 | . | TGTGCCAGCAGGGGACAGGGGGATACAGATACGCAGTATTTT | CASRGQGDTDTQYF